The clone carrying this T cell receptor beta chain has more than one count but fewer than ten. Its antigen is still unknown. The data belong to a study of OX40 agonist ivuxolimab in advanced cancers. At the level of the study: At doses from 0.01 to 10 mg/kg, patients were given intravenous ivuxolimab every 2 weeks. The dose-escalation group included hepatocellular carcinoma, melanoma, renal cell carcinoma and head and neck cancer. Study results and caveats: Expanded clones belonging to CD8+ T cells outnumbered, on average, those of CD4+. Within 6 weeks, CD4+ and CD8+ blood T cells expanded clonally at 0.1 to 3.0 mg/kg.

Germline V gene data show CDR1 as MDHEN and CDR2 as SYDVKM. This CDR3 is 15 amino acids long. Trimming cost V 4 bases and J 4 bases; bases outside gene matches: 8. Clones were read by immunoSEQ multiplex PCR, and TCRdb kept only the in-frame ones, dropping some. The sample lists more than 50,000 clones, 65% to 85% occurring once. J is TRBJ1-2 and V is TRBV28, with TRBD1 identical over 8 bases. The sequencing used CD4+ or CD8+ T cells sorted from blood, collected in a trial of the OX40 agonist ivuxolimab. The sequence was collected from an adult with an advanced solid tumor such as melanoma, head and neck, liver or kidney cancer. In DNA, the CDR3 is TGTGCCAGCAGTTCACCAGGGGGCTTTAGCTATGGCTACACCTTC. Translated: CASSSPGGFSYGYTF.